The 16 T cell receptor beta chains below come from one sample, sequenced in a study of blood T cell repertoires in COVID-19. Data came from immunoSEQ multiplex PCR; TCRdb stores just in-frame clones and leaves some out. The sample records 100,000 to 120,000 clones, roughly 80% being singletons. The sample taken for sequencing was peripheral blood. The receptors were gathered from an elderly woman with acute or convalescent COVID-19.

V gene TRBV9 combines with J gene TRBJ1-1; TRBD1 might be the D (6 bases). The germline gives CDR1 SGDLS, CDR2 YYNGEE. This CDR3 has 13 amino acids. The V gene lost 4 bases and the J gene lost 8 bases, with 15 bases spanning the gap. Here the CDR3 reads CASSLTTGTEAFF. The CDR3 coding sequence is TGTGCCAGCAGCCTTACAACCGGGACAGAAGCTTTCTTT.

The chain carries TRBV6-6 and TRBJ2-7; D call uncertain. Germline V gene lookup returns CDR1 MNHNY and CDR2 SVGAGI (reference sequence). The length of the CDR3 is 13 residues. V gave up 0 bases and J gave up 5 bases, with 8 bases separating them. The CDR3 loop is CASSYSSDNEQYV. CDR3 DNA: TGTGCCAGCAGTTACTCGTCAGATAACGAGCAGTACGTC.

This rearrangement joins TRBV2 to TRBJ2-3; perhaps TRBD2 as D (6 bases). Germline CDR1 and CDR2: SNHLY and FYNNEI. The CDR3 runs to 14 residues. Trimming shortened V by 3 bases and J by 1 base, and 8 bases separated the two germline ends. The CDR3 loop reads CASSDQRGTDTQYF. The CDR3 DNA follows: TGTGCCAGCAGTGACCAGCGGGGCACAGATACGCAGTATTTT.

The chain employs TRBV24-1 and TRBJ1-1; 11 bases map to TRBD1. Germline values: CDR1 KGHDR, CDR2 SFDVKD. CDR3 length: 16 residues. J gave up 1 base and V 4 bases, and 4 bases lay outside the gene matches. The CDR3 spells CATSETGTGGNTEAFF. The CDR3, as DNA: TGTGCCACCAGTGAAACCGGGACAGGGGGGAACACTGAAGCTTTCTTT.

This clone was detected only a few times. V is TRBV2 and J is TRBJ2-5; TRBD1 aligns across 10 bases. This CDR3 region has 14 residues. The germline V gene has CDR1 SNHLY and CDR2 FYNNEI. J was trimmed by 5 bases and V by 4 bases; bases with no gene match: 4. The CDR3 is CASSGDRGGETQYF. The CDR3 DNA follows: TGTGCCAGCAGTGGGGACAGGGGTGGGGAGACCCAGTACTTC.

The chain has TRBV14 and TRBJ1-2, with unresolved D. Germline V gene data show CDR1 as SGHDN and CDR2 as FVKESK. Trimming shortened V by 2 bases and J by 5 bases, and 9 bases separated the two germline ends. CDR3 size: 13 residues. CDR3 nucleotides: TGTGCCAGCAGCCAACGGCGGGTGTATGGCTACACCTTC. Translating it yields CASSQRRVYGYTF.

The chain couples TRBV27 to TRBJ1-1, with D uncertain. V was pared by 6 bases and J by 4 bases, with 12 bases between. In germline, CDR1 is MNHEY, CDR2 SMNVEV (reference sequence). This CDR3 is 13 amino acids long. CDR3 sequence (DNA): TGTGCCAGCAGAGTGCTCGCGGGCACTGAAGCTTTCTTT. Translated: CASRVLAGTEAFF.

The chain combines TRBV24-1 with TRBJ2-1; 8 bases line up with TRBD2. Unmatched junction bases numbered 3, after V lost 8 bases and J lost 1 base. Germline values: CDR1 KGHDR, CDR2 SFDVKD. CDR3 length equals 14 residues. CDR3 bases: TGTGCCACCAAGGCGGGGGGTTCCTACAATGAGCAGTTCTTC. Translated, it gives CATKAGGSYNEQFF.

The J gene is TRBJ2-5, the V gene TRBV12-5; D may be TRBD2 (5 bases). The CDR3 runs to 16 residues. With 1 base removed from V and 3 bases from J, the gap between germline ends came to 15 bases. In germline, CDR1 is LGHNT, CDR2 FRNRAP. CDR3 in amino acids: CASGLAGDMREETQYF. For the CDR3, the DNA is TGTGCTAGTGGTTTGGCCGGAGACATGAGGGAAGAGACCCAGTACTTC.

The V and J genes are TRBV19 and TRBJ1-2, with D possibly matching TRBD1 (5 bases). CDR3 length: 13 residues. The germline V gene has CDR1 LNHDA and CDR2 SQIVND (reference sequence). Trimming took off 6 bases at V and 7 bases at J, with 15 bases between the two ends. The CDR3 loop is CASRTAIDGGYTF. Written as DNA, the CDR3 is TGTGCCAGTAGGACAGCCATTGACGGTGGCTACACCTTC. The whole variable domain, remainder taken from reference TRBV19 and TRBJ1-2, is DGGITQSPKYLFRKEGQNVTLSCEQNLNHDAMYWYRQDPGQGLRLIYYSQIVNDFQKGDIAEGYSVSREKKESFPLTVTSAQKNPTAFYLCASRTAIDGGYTFGSGTRLTVV.

The chain carries TRBV6-6 and TRBJ1-3, with 9 nucleotides matching TRBD1. The V gene end was trimmed by 5 bases and the J gene end by 2 bases; junction bases not matched to a gene: 7. Germline CDR1 and CDR2: MNHNY and SVGAGI (reference sequence). The CDR3 loop spans 16 amino acids. The CDR3 protein is CASSKTGTGPGNTIYF. The CDR3, as DNA: TGTGCCAGCAGTAAAACCGGGACAGGGCCTGGAAACACCATATATTTT.

This sequence joins TRBV30 and TRBJ1-6, with 8 bases fitting TRBD1. In germline, CDR1 is GTSNPN, CDR2 SVGIG (reference sequence). CDR3 length: 12 residues. After removal of 7 bases from V and 8 bases from J, the junction contained 4 bases not matched to a gene. The CDR3 loop reads CALGQDDSPLHF. The CDR3 DNA is TGTGCCTTGGGACAGGATGATTCACCCCTCCACTTT.

The chain joins TRBV19 to TRBJ1-1; possible D gene TRBD1, 6 bases. V lost 6 bases to trimming and J lost 0 bases, with 14 bases between them. CDR1 LNHDA and CDR2 SQIVND come from the germline V gene (reference sequence). CDR3 length equals 15 residues. This CDR3 reads CASRVDPGVNTEAFF. CDR3 DNA: TGTGCCAGTAGGGTCGATCCAGGGGTGAACACTGAAGCTTTCTTT.

V gene TRBV6-5 combines with J gene TRBJ2-7; TRBD2 might be the D (5 bases). This CDR3 has 14 residues. Germline V lookup: CDR1 MNHEY, CDR2 SVGAGI. The V end was cut by 4 bases, the J end by 2 bases, with 12 bases between. CDR3 coding DNA: TGTGCCAGCAGTTGGCCCGAGACTACCTACGAGCAGTACTTC. Its protein product is CASSWPETTYEQYF.

The V call is TRBV27, the J call TRBJ2-1, with TRBD2 as a possible D gene (5 bases). The CDR3 consists of 13 residues. V lost 0 bases, J lost 5 bases, and 5 bases lay in between. The V gene's germline CDR1 is MNHEY and CDR2 SMNVEV (reference sequence). Here the CDR3 DNA reads TGTGCCAGCAGTTTATCGGGAGACAATGAGCAGTTCTTC. Translation gives CASSLSGDNEQFF.

The chain couples TRBV5-1 to TRBJ2-2; TRBD2 agrees at 8 bases. The CDR3 has 15 residues. Germline V CDR1 and CDR2: SGHRS, YFSETQ. V was clipped by 2 bases and J by 5 bases; unmatched bases: 5. The CDR3 region is CASSLAGAGTGELFF. In DNA, the CDR3 is TGCGCCAGCAGCTTAGCGGGAGCAGGGACCGGGGAGCTGTTTTTT.